This T cell receptor beta chain was sequenced in a study of cytomegalovirus exposure and HLA in healthy donors. Study as a whole: Roughly 180 million T cells yielded 90 million to 130 million unique TCR beta sequences in earlier analysis. Findings of the study overall: According to the study, roughly 160 TCR beta chains were cytomegalovirus-associated. One variant, a missense change in DCLRE1C, was linked in a later analysis to TCR beta V- and J-gene trimming. Clonal expansion, a later analysis showed, was greater in HLA-associated TCR beta chains than in equally common others.

Use of 60 Vbeta and 13 Jbeta primers characterized the PCR. Libraries were prepared by immunoSEQ multiplex PCR; TCRdb keeps only in-frame clonotypes and omits some of them. The data hold approximately 170,000 clones, with less than 75% observed a single time. CDR3 size: 15 residues. V was clipped by 1 base and J by 1 base; unmatched bases: 5. Per the germline V gene, CDR1 is SQVTM and CDR2 is ANQGSEA. About this clone itself: Its antigen is as yet unknown.

The specimen sequenced was PBMCs. The chain joins TRBV29-1 to TRBJ2-7; 9 positions match TRBD1. The TCR comes from a girl aged 10-17 years in good health and CMV-seronegative. CDR3 coding DNA: TGCAGCGTTGAAGGGGGGACAGGGCTTTCCTACGAGCAGTACTTC. Translating gives CSVEGGTGLSYEQYF.